The 23 T cell receptor beta chains below all came from one sample that was sequenced in a study of CD8 T cells in Susac syndrome. When the RNA was reverse transcribed, random hexamers were used with an input of about 0.5 to 1 ug. TCRdb re-called the immunoSEQ multiplex PCR reads with MiXCR, one entry per CDR3 protein. The table includes 95,000 to 150,000 distinct CDR3 sequences, 90% to 95% detected once. Sequencing used CD8+ T cells from PBMCs. All receptors come from a human donor with Susac syndrome.

The rearrangement joins TRBV30 to TRBJ2-7; no reliable D call. Trimming pared 0 bases from V and 4 bases from J, leaving 7 bases between. CDR1 is GTSNPN, CDR2 SVGIG, per germline (reference sequence). The CDR3 sequence is 12 residues long. The CDR3 here is CAWSVLGYEQYF. The CDR3 region has the DNA TGTGCCTGGAGTGTTCTGGGATACGAGCAGTACTTC. The complete variable domain, with remaining parts taken from reference TRBV30 and TRBJ2-7, reads SQTIHQWPATLVQPVGSPLSLECTVEGTSNPNLYWYRQAAGRGLQLLFYSVGIGQISSEVPQNLSASRPQDRQFILSSKKLLLSDSGFYLCAWSVLGYEQYFGPGTRLTVT.

V is TRBV24-1 and J is TRBJ2-2; possible D gene TRBD2, 6 bases. Germline CDR1 is KGHDR and CDR2 is SFDVKD. Trimming stripped 3 bases from V and 3 bases from J, with 10 bases between. CDR3 length: 15 amino acids. This CDR3 is CATSDGGFDTGELFF. CDR3 sequence (DNA): TGTGCCACCAGTGATGGAGGGTTCGACACCGGGGAGCTGTTTTTT.

The V gene is TRBV12-3 or TRBV12-4, the J gene TRBJ2-2; the D call may be TRBD1 or TRBD2 (5 bases each). V was pared by 5 bases and J by 6 bases, with 13 bases between. This CDR3 has 14 amino acids. For the CDR3, the DNA is TGTGCCAGCAGTCGGGACGGAACCCCCGGGGAGCTGTTTTTT. Translation: CASSRDGTPGELFF.

The chain links TRBV7-9 to TRBJ1-4; tentatively, D is TRBD1 (5 bases). CDR1 SEHNR and CDR2 FQNEAQ come from the germline V gene (reference sequence). Trimming stripped 5 bases from V and 3 bases from J, with 10 bases between. The length of the CDR3 is 14 residues. Here the CDR3 DNA reads TGTGCCAGCAGCCCCAGGGTCCCTAATGAAAAACTGTTTTTT. Protein product: CASSPRVPNEKLFF.

This chain uses TRBV11-2 with TRBJ2-4; no clear D. This CDR3 region has 14 residues. Germline values: CDR1 SGHAT, CDR2 FQNNGV. V gave up 1 base and J gave up 3 bases, with 7 bases separating them. The CDR3: CASSLVWDKNIQYF. The CDR3 DNA sequence: TGTGCCAGCAGCTTAGTGTGGGACAAAAACATTCAGTACTTC. The variable domain in full, with the rest retrieved from reference TRBV11-2 and TRBJ2-4, is EAGVAQSPRYKIIEKRQSVAFWCNPISGHATLYWYQQILGQGPKLLIQFQNNGVVDDSQLPKDRFSAERLKGVDSTLKIQPAKLEDSAVYLCASSLVWDKNIQYFGAGTRLSVL.

The rearrangement uses TRBV11-3 and TRBJ2-1; 7 bases agree with TRBD2. The CDR3 spans 15 residues. Losses at the gene ends were 0 bases for V and 5 bases for J; bases not matched to a gene: 4. The germline V gene encodes CDR1 SGHNT and CDR2 YENEEA. The CDR3 DNA reads TGTGCCAGCAGCTTAGAACCTAGCGGAGACAATGAGCAGTTCTTC. Residues: CASSLEPSGDNEQFF.

This rearrangement joins TRBV6-1 to TRBJ2-1, with TRBD2 matching over 15 bases. The germline CDR1 and CDR2 sequences are MNHNS and SASEGT. The V segment lost 8 bases and the J segment 2 bases; nucleotides outside the gene matches: 7. The CDR3 consists of 17 residues. This chain's CDR3 is CASHRWTSGGAYNEQFF. CDR3 bases: TGTGCCAGCCACCGTTGGACTAGCGGGGGGGCCTACAATGAGCAGTTCTTC.

The chain is built from TRBV20-1 and TRBJ1-5; D unclear. Germline CDR1 DFQATT, CDR2 SNEGSKA (reference sequence). Trimming cost V 0 bases and J 6 bases, with 12 bases left between them. CDR3 length: 14 residues. CDR3 nucleotides: TGCAGTGCTAGAGAAGAGGGTGCCCCTCAGCCCCAGCATTTT. Translating it yields CSAREEGAPQPQHF.

This clonotype was detected once. V usage is TRBV4-2 and J usage is TRBJ2-1; D gene uncertain. This CDR3 contains 16 residues. Deletions cut 4 bases from V and 2 bases from J, with 15 bases between. Germline V gene lookup returns CDR1 LGHNA and CDR2 YNFKEQ. This CDR3 reads CASSPAEAGTYNEQFF. The CDR3 nucleotides are TGTGCCAGCAGCCCCGCGGAAGCCGGAACCTACAATGAGCAGTTCTTC.

The chain uses TRBV6-2 or TRBV6-3 and TRBJ2-6, with a possible D match to TRBD1 (5 bases). Looked up from germline, CDR1 is MNHEY and CDR2 is SVGEGT. This CDR3 is 15 amino acids long. V lost 6 bases and J 1 base, leaving 10 bases between the germline ends. CDR3 coding DNA: TGTGCCAGCAGCCCGACAGAATCTGGGGCCAACGTCCTGACTTTC. Translation: CASSPTESGANVLTF.

The rearrangement joins TRBV7-9 to TRBJ1-2; perhaps TRBD1 as D (6 bases). Germline V CDR1 and CDR2: SEHNR, FQNEAQ (reference sequence). This CDR3 is 15 amino acids long. The V gene lost 1 base and the J gene lost 3 bases, with 12 bases spanning the gap. The CDR3 region is CASSLVPGDHYGYTF. The CDR3 bases are TGTGCCAGCAGCTTAGTTCCAGGGGACCACTATGGCTACACCTTC.

The V and J genes are TRBV27 and TRBJ2-7; tentatively, D is TRBD1 (6 bases). The CDR3 covers 14 residues. Trimming removed 5 bases from V and 4 bases from J, with 15 bases in between. Germline assignment: CDR1 MNHEY and CDR2 SMNVEV (reference sequence). CDR3 residues: CASSPWDTQYEQYF. The DNA for the CDR3 is TGTGCCAGCAGTCCGTGGGACACCCAATACGAGCAGTACTTC.

This chain links TRBV7-9 with TRBJ2-2; D might be TRBD1 (6 bases). The germline gives CDR1 SEHNR, CDR2 FQNEAQ (reference sequence). V lost 4 bases, J lost 2 bases, and 11 bases lay in between. The CDR3 length is 15 residues. The CDR3 nucleotides read TGTGCCAGCAGCTACAGGGAGCAAAACACCGGGGAGCTGTTTTTT. Residues: CASSYREQNTGELFF.

This sequence joins TRBV20-1 and TRBJ2-1; TRBD1 might be the D (5 bases). Germline values: CDR1 DFQATT, CDR2 SNEGSKA (reference sequence). The V end was cut by 2 bases, the J end by 0 bases, with 8 bases between. The CDR3 loop spans 14 amino acids. The CDR3 loop is CSARTDSSYNEQFF. Here the CDR3 DNA reads TGCAGTGCTAGAACCGACAGCTCCTACAATGAGCAGTTCTTC.

V gene TRBV20-1 combines with J gene TRBJ2-3; D ambiguous. This CDR3 is built from 12 residues. The germline V and J ends were trimmed by 0 bases and 7 bases, with 8 bases remaining between them. Germline V gene sequence: CDR1 DFQATT, CDR2 SNEGSKA (reference sequence). The CDR3 here is CSARDLGNTQYF. CDR3 coding DNA: TGCAGTGCTAGAGATCTAGGGAATACGCAGTATTTT.

This rearrangement joins TRBV4-3 to TRBJ2-3; D gene uncertain. In germline, CDR1 is LGHNA, CDR2 YSLEER. Trimming pared 0 bases from V and 2 bases from J, leaving 9 bases between. This CDR3 spans 15 amino acids. The CDR3: CASSQDPVYTDTQYF. The CDR3 DNA reads TGCGCCAGCAGCCAAGATCCGGTTTACACAGATACGCAGTATTTT.

The V and J genes are TRBV6-5 and TRBJ2-7; unclear D gene. The CDR3 has 14 residues. Looked up from germline, CDR1 is MNHEY and CDR2 is SVGAGI. The ends were cut back, 0 bases at V and 5 bases at J, with 11 bases in the middle. CDR3 loop: CASSYSTGYDEQYF. The DNA of the CDR3 is TGTGCCAGCAGTTACTCGACGGGTTACGACGAGCAGTACTTC.

V usage is TRBV4-2 and J usage is TRBJ2-5; D is undetermined. With 1 base removed from V and 1 base from J, the gap between germline ends came to 10 bases. The CDR3 extends over 15 amino acids. CDR1 is LGHNA and CDR2 is YNFKEQ in the germline V gene. This CDR3 is CASSQVPQSQETQYF. Written as DNA, the CDR3 is TGTGCCAGCAGCCAAGTCCCCCAATCCCAAGAGACCCAGTACTTC.

The chain recombines TRBV4-2 with TRBJ2-2; D is tentatively TRBD1 or TRBD2 (5 bases each). V dropped 3 bases and J dropped 6 bases, with 8 bases sitting between them. The CDR3 extends over 13 amino acids. Germline values: CDR1 LGHNA, CDR2 YNFKEQ. The chain's CDR3 is CASSQGVSGELFF. CDR3 nucleotides: TGTGCCAGCAGCCAGGGGGTCTCCGGGGAGCTGTTTTTT.

J is TRBJ1-1 and V is TRBV19; 9 bases align to TRBD1. Unmatched junction bases numbered 5, after V lost 10 bases and J lost 5 bases. CDR3 length equals 12 residues. CDR1 LNHDA and CDR2 SQIVND come from the germline V gene (reference sequence). This CDR3 is CATGQGVTEAFF. CDR3 nucleotides: TGTGCCACGGGACAGGGAGTTACTGAAGCTTTCTTT.

This chain uses TRBV7-8 with TRBJ2-7, with unresolved D. CDR3 length: 11 amino acids. V lost 5 bases and J lost 4, with 6 bases in between. Germline V gene sequence: CDR1 SGHVS, CDR2 FQNEAQ. The CDR3 sequence is CASSTDYEQYF. CDR3 bases: TGTGCCAGCAGCACCGATTACGAGCAGTACTTC.

This chain joins TRBV6-6 and TRBJ1-1, with a weak D call TRBD1 (5 bases). CDR1 and CDR2 (germline): MNHNY, SVGAGI (reference sequence). V shed 0 bases and J shed 1 base, with 6 bases lying between them. The CDR3 loop spans 14 amino acids. CDR3 sequence (DNA): TGTGCCAGCAGTTACTCGACAGCGAACACTGAAGCTTTCTTT. Translated, it gives CASSYSTANTEAFF.

CDR3 region: CASSNTGESSYNSPLHF. For the CDR3, the DNA is TGTGCCAGTAGTAACACAGGCGAAAGCTCCTATAATTCACCCCTCCACTTT. The chain links TRBV19 to TRBJ1-6; perhaps TRBD1 as D (5 bases). Germline-derived CDR1 and CDR2 are LNHDA and SQIVND (reference sequence). Trimming stripped 4 bases from V and 0 bases from J, with 13 bases between. The CDR3 extends over 17 amino acids.